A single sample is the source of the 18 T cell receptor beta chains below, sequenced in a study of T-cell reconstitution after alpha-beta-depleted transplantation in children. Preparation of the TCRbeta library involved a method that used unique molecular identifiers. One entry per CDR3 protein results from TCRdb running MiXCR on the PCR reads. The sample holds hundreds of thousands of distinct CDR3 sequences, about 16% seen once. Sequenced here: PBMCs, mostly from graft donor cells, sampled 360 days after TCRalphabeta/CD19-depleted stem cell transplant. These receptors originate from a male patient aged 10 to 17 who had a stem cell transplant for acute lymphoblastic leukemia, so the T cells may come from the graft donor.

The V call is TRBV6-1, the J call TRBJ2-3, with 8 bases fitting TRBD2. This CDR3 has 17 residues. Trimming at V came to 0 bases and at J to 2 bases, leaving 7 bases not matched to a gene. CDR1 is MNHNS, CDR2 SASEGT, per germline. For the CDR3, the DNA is TGTGCCAGCAGTGAAGCAGGGACTAGAGGACTCACAGATACGCAGTATTTT. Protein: CASSEAGTRGLTDTQYF.

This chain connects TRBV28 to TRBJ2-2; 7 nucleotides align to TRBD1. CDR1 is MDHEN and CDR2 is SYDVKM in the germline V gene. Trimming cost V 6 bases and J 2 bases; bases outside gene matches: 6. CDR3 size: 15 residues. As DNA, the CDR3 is TGTGCCAGCAGCCGATACAGGGGAAACACCGGGGAGCTGTTTTTT. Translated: CASSRYRGNTGELFF. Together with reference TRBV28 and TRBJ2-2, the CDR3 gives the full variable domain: DVKVTQSSRYLVKRTGEKVFLECVQDMDHENMFWYRQDPGLGLRLIYFSYDVKMKEKGDIPEGYSVSREKKERFSLILESASTNQTSMYLCASSRYRGNTGELFFGEGSRLTVL.

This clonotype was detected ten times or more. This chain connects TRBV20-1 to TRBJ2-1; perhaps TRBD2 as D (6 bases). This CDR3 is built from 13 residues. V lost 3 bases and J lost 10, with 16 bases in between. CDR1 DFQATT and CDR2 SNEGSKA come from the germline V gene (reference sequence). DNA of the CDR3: TGCAGTGCTAGGGGAGGCACTTTGGGGGAGCAGTTCTTC. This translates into CSARGGTLGEQFF.

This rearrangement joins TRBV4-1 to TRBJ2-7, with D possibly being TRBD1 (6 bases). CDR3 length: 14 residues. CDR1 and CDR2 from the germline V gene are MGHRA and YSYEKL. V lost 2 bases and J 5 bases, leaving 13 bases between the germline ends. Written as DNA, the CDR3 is TGCGCCAGCAGCCAACCCCTCACAGGGAACGAGCAGTACTTC. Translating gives CASSQPLTGNEQYF.

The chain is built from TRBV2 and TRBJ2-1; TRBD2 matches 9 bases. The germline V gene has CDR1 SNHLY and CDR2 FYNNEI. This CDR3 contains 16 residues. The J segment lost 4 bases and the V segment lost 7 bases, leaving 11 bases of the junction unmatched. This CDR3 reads CASTPWSSGRYNEQFF. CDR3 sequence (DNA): TGTGCCAGCACTCCCTGGAGTAGCGGGAGATACAATGAGCAGTTCTTC.

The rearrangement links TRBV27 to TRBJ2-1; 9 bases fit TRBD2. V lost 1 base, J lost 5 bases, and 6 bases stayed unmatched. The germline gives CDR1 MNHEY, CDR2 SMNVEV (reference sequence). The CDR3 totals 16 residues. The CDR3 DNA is TGTGCCAGCAGTTTATACTTTAGCGGGGGAAACAATGAGCAGTTCTTC. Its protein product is CASSLYFSGGNNEQFF.

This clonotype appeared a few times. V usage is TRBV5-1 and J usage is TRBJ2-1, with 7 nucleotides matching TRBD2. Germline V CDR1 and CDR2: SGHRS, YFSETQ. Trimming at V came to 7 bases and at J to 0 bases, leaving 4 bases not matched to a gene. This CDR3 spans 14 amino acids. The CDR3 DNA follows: TGCGCCAGCGCTTCGGGGGGCTCCTACAATGAGCAGTTCTTC. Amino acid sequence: CASASGGSYNEQFF.

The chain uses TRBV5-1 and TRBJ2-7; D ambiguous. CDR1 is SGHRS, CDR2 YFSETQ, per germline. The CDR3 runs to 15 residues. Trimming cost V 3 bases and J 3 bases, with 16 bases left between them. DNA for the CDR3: TGCGCCAGCAGCTCGAGGACCGAAACGCGCTACGAGCAGTACTTC. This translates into CASSSRTETRYEQYF.

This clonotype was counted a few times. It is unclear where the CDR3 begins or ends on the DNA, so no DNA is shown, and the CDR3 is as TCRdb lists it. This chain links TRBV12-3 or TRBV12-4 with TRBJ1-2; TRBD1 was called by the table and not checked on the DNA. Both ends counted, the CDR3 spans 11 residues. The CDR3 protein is CASSFGQGSTF.

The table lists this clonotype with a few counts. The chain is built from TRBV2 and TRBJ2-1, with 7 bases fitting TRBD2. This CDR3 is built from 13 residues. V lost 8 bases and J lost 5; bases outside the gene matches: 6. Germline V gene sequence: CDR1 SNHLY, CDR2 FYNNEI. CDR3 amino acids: CASWGEGNNEQFF. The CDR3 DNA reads TGTGCCAGCTGGGGGGAGGGGAACAATGAGCAGTTCTTC.

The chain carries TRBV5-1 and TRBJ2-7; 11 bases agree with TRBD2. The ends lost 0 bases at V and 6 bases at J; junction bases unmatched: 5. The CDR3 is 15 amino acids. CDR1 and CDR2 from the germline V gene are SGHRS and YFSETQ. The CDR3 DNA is TGCGCCAGCAGCTTGGTTACTAGCGGGAGAACCGAGCAGTACTTC. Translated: CASSLVTSGRTEQYF.

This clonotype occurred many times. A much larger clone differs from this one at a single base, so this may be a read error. CDR3 loop: CASSYGGELFF. The CDR3 nucleotides read TGTGCCAGCAGCTATGGCGGGGAGCTGTTTTTT. V is TRBV7-3 and J is TRBJ2-2; no clear D. There are 11 residues in the CDR3. Germline V gene lookup returns CDR1 SGHTA and CDR2 FQGTGA. Trimming took 4 bases from V and 7 from J, leaving 4 bases between them.

The CDR3 DNA reads as TGCGCCAGCAGCCAAGAGGTTCTCAGGGCTGAAGCTTTCTTT. This codes for CASSQEVLRAEAFF. The chain is built from TRBV4-1 and TRBJ1-1; D is possibly TRBD1 (5 bases). Between the trimmed V and J ends, which lost 0 bases and 6 bases, there was a span of 11 bases. CDR1 is MGHRA, CDR2 YSYEKL, per germline. The CDR3 has 14 residues.

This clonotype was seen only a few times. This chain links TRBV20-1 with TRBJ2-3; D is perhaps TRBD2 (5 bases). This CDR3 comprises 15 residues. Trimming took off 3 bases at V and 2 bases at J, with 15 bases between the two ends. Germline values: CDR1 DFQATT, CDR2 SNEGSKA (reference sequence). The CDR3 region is CSARARLAYTDTQYF. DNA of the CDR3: TGCAGTGCTAGGGCTCGGCTAGCCTACACAGATACGCAGTATTTT.

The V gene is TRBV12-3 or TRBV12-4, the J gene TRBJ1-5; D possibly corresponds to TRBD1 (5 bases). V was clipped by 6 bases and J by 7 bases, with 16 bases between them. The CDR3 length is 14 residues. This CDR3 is CASRRAATVQPQHF. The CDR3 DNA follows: TGTGCCAGCAGAAGGGCTGCGACAGTCCAGCCCCAGCATTTT.

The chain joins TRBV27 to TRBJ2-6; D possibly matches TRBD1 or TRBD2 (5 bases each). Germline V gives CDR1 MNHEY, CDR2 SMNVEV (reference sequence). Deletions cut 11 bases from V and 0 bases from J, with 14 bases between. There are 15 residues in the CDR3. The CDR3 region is CAVRDLLSGANVLTF. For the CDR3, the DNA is TGTGCCGTCCGGGACCTACTCTCTGGGGCCAACGTCCTGACTTTC.

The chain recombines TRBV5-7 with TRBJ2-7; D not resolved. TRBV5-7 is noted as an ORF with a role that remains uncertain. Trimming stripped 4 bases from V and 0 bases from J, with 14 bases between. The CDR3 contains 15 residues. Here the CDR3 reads CASSPRARTSYEQYF. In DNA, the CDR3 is TGTGCCAGCAGCCCAAGGGCCAGGACCTCCTACGAGCAGTACTTC.

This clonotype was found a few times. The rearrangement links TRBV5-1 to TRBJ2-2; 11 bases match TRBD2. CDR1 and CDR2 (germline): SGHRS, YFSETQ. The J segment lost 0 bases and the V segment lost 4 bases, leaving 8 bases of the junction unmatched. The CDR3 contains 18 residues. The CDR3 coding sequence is TGCGCCAGCAGCCCCCGACTAGCGGGGCGACCGAACACCGGGGAGCTGTTTTTT. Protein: CASSPRLAGRPNTGELFF.